This TCR beta chain was found in a study of T cell changes during pregnancy in multiple sclerosis. CDR3 length equals 13 residues. Germline V CDR1 and CDR2: PRHDT, FYEKMQ (reference sequence). Trimming stripped 5 bases from V and 5 bases from J, with 13 bases between. Clones were read by immunoSEQ multiplex PCR, and TCRdb kept only the in-frame ones, dropping some. The sample lists about 65,000 clones; 92% were seen once. The sequencing used CD8+ T cells from peripheral blood mononuclear cells, collected in the third trimester of pregnancy. This chain connects TRBV13 to TRBJ2-7; tentatively, D is TRBD2 (5 bases). The receptor was derived from a female donor in good health, enrolled as a control in a pregnancy study. CDR3 sequence: CASSQGLLDEQYF. In DNA form, the CDR3 reads TGTGCCAGCAGCCAAGGACTTCTTGACGAGCAGTACTTC.